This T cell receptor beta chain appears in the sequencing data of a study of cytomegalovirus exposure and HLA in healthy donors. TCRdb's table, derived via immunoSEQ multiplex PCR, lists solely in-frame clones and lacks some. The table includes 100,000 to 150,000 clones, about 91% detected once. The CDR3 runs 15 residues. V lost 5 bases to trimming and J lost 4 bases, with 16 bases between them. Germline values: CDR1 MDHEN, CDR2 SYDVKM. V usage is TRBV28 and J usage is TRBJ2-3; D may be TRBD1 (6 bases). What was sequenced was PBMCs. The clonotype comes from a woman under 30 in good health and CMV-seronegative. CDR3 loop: CASSPSGVRADTQYF. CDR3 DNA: TGTGCCAGCAGTCCGTCAGGGGTAAGGGCAGATACGCAGTATTTT.